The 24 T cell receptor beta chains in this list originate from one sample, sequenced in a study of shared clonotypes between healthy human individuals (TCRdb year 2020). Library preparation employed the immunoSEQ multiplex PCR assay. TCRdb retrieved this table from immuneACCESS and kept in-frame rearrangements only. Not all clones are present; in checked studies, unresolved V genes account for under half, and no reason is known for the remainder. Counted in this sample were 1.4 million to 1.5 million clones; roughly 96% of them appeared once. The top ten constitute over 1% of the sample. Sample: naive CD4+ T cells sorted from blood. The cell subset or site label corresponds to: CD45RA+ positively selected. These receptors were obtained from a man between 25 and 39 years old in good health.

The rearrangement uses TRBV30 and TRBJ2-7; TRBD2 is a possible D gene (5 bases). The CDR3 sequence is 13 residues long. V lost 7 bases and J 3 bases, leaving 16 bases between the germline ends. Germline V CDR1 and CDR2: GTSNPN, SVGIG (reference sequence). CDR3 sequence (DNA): TGTGCCTTCACAGCGGTGGGAAACTACGAGCAGTACTTC. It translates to CAFTAVGNYEQYF. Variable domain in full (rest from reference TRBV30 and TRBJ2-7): SQTIHQWPATLVQPVGSPLSLECTVEGTSNPNLYWYRQAAGRGLQLLFYSVGIGQISSEVPQNLSASRPQDRQFILSSKKLLLSDSGFYLCAFTAVGNYEQYFGPGTRLTVT.

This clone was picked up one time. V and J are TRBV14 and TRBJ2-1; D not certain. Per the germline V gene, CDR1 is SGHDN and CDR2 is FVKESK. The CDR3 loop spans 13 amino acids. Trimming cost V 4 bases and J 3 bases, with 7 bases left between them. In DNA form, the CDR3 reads TGTGCCAGCAGCCCATGGGGCTACAATGAGCAGTTCTTC. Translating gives CASSPWGYNEQFF.

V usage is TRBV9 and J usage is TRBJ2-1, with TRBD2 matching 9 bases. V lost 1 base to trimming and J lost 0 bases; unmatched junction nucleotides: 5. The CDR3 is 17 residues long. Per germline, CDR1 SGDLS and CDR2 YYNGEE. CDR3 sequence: CASSVRSSGSSYNEQFF. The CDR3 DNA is TGTGCCAGCAGCGTACGTAGTAGCGGGAGCTCCTACAATGAGCAGTTCTTC.

The CDR3 loop reads CASFLRRGETQYF. The DNA for the CDR3 is TGTGCCAGCTTTCTCCGGCGAGGAGAGACCCAGTACTTC. The J gene is TRBJ2-5, the V gene TRBV6-1; D not resolved. This CDR3 spans 13 amino acids. CDR1 and CDR2 from the germline V gene are MNHNS and SASEGT. The V end was cut by 8 bases, the J end by 4 bases, with 14 bases between.

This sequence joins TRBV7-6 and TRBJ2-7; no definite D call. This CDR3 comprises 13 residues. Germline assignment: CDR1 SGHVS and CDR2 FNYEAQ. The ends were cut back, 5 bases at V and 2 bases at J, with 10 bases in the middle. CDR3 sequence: CASSNDQTYEQYF. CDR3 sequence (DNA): TGTGCCAGCAGCAACGATCAGACCTACGAGCAGTACTTC. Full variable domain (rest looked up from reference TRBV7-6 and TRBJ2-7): GAGVSQSPRYKVTKRGQDVALRCDPISGHVSLYWYRQALGQGPEFLTYFNYEAQQDKSGLPNDRFSAERPEGSISTLTIQRTEQRDSAMYRCASSNDQTYEQYFGPGTRLTVT.

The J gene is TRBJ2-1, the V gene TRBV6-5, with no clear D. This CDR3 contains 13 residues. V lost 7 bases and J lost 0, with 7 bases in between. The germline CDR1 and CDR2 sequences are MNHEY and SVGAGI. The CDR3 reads CASKGTSYNEQFF. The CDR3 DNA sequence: TGTGCCAGCAAGGGCACCTCCTACAATGAGCAGTTCTTC.

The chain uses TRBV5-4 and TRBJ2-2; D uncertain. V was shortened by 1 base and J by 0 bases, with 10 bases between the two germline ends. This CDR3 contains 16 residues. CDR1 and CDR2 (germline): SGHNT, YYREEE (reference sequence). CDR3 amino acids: CASSLSPASNTGELFF. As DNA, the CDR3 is TGTGCCAGCAGCTTGAGCCCGGCATCGAACACCGGGGAGCTGTTTTTT.

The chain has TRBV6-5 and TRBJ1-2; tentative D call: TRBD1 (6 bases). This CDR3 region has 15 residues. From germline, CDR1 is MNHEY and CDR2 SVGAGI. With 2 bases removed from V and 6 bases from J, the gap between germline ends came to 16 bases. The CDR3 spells CASSYTSTGYHGYTF. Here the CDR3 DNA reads TGTGCCAGCAGTTACACCTCTACAGGGTACCATGGCTACACCTTC.

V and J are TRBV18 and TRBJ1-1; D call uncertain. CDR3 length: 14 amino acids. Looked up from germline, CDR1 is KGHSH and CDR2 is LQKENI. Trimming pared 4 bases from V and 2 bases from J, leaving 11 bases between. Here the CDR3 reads CASSRSGSNTEAFF. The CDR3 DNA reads TGTGCCAGCTCACGTAGCGGGTCCAACACTGAAGCTTTCTTT.

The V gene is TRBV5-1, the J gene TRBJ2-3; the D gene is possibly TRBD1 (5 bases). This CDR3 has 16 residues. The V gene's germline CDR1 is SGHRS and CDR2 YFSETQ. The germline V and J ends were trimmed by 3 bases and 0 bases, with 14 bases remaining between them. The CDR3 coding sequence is TGCGCCAGCAGCTCGACTTTCAGGGCTAGCACAGATACGCAGTATTTT. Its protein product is CASSSTFRASTDTQYF.

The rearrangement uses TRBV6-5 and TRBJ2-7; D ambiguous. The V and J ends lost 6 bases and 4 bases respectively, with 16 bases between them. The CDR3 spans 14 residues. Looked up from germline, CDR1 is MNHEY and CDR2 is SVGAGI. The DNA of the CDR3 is TGTGCCAGCAGGGCTAGGTTTAGTCCGTACGAGCAGTACTTC. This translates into CASRARFSPYEQYF.

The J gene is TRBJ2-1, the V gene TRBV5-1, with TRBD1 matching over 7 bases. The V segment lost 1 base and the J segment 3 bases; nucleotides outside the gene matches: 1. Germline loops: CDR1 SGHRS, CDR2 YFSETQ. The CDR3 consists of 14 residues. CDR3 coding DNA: TGCGCCAGCAGCTTGCAGGGGGACTACAATGAGCAGTTCTTC. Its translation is CASSLQGDYNEQFF.

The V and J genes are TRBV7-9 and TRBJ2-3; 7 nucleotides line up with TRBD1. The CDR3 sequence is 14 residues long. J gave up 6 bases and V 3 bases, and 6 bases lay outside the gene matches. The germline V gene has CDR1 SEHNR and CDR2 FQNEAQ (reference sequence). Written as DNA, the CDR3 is TGTGCCAGCAGCTTTAGACAGGGCTCGGATACGCAGTATTTT. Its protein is CASSFRQGSDTQYF.

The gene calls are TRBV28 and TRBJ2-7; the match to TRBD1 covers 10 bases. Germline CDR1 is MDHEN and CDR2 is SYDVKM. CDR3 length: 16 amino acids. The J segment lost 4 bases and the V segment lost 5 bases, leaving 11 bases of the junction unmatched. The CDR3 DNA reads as TGTGCCAGCAGTGCAAAAGCCCCGGGACAGGGGTACGAGCAGTACTTC. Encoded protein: CASSAKAPGQGYEQYF.

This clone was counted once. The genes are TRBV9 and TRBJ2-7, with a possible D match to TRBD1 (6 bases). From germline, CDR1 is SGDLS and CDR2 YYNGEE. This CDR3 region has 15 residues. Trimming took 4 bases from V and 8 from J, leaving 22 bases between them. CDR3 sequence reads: CASSSSVQGSVKQYF. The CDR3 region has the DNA TGTGCCAGCAGCAGCTCCGTGCAGGGGTCCGTCAAGCAGTACTTC.

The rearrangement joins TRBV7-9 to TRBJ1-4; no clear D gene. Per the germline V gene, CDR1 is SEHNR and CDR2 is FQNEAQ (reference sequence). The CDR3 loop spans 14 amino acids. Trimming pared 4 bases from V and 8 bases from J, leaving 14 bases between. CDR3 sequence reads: CASSSYTDLEKLFF. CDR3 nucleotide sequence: TGTGCCAGCAGCTCGTATACGGACTTAGAAAAACTGTTTTTT. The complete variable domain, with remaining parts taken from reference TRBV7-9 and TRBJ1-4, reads DTGVSQNPRHKITKRGQNVTFRCDPISEHNRLYWYRQTLGQGPEFLTYFQNEAQLEKSRLLSDRFSAERPKGSFSTLEIQRTEQGDSAMYLCASSSYTDLEKLFFGSGTQLSVL.

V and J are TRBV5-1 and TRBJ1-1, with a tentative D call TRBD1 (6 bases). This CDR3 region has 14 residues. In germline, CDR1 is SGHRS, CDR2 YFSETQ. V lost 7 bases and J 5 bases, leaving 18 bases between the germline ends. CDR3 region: CASGDQGRGTEAFF. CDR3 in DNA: TGCGCCAGCGGCGATCAGGGGAGGGGTACTGAAGCTTTCTTT.

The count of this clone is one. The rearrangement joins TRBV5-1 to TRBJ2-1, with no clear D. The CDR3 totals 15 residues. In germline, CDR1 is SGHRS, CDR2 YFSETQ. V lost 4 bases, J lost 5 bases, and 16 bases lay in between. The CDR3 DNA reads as TGCGCCAGCAGCGTAGGAGCTTTCCCCGACAATGAGCAGTTCTTC. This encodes CASSVGAFPDNEQFF.

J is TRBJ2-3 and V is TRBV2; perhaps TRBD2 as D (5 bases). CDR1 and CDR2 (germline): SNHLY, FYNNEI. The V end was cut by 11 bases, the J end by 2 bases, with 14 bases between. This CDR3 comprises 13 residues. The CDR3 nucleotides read TGTGCCCTTATCGGGGTGTACACAGATACGCAGTATTTT. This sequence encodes CALIGVYTDTQYF.

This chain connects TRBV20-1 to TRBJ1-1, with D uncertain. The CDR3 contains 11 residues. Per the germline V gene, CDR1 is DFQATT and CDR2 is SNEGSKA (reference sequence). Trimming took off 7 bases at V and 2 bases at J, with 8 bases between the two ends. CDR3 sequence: CSVRDNTEAFF. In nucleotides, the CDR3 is TGCAGTGTACGAGATAACACTGAAGCTTTCTTT.

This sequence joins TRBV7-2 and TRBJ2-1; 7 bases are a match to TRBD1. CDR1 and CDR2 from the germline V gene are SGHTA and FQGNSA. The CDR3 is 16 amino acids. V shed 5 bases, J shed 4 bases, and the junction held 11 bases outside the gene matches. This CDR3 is CASSPYRGVSYNEQFF. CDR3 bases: TGTGCCAGCAGCCCTTACAGGGGCGTGTCGTACAATGAGCAGTTCTTC.

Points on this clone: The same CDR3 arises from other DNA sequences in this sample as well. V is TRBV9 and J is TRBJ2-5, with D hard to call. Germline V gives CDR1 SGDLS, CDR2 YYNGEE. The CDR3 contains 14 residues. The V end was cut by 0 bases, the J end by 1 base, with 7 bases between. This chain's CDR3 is CASSVDPGQETQYF. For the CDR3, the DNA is TGTGCCAGCAGCGTAGATCCGGGCCAAGAGACCCAGTACTTC.

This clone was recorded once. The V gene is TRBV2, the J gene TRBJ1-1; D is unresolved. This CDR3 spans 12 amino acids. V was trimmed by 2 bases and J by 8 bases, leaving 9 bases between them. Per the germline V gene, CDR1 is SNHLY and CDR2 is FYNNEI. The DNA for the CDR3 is TGTGCCAGCAGTGAATGGGCAGACGAAGCTTTCTTT. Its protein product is CASSEWADEAFF.

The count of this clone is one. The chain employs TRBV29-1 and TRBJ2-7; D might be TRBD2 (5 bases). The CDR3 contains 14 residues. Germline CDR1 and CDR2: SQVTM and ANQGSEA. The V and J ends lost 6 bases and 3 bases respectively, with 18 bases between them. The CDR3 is CSVIGNEGIYEQYF. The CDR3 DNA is TGCAGCGTAATAGGGAACGAGGGTATCTACGAGCAGTACTTC.